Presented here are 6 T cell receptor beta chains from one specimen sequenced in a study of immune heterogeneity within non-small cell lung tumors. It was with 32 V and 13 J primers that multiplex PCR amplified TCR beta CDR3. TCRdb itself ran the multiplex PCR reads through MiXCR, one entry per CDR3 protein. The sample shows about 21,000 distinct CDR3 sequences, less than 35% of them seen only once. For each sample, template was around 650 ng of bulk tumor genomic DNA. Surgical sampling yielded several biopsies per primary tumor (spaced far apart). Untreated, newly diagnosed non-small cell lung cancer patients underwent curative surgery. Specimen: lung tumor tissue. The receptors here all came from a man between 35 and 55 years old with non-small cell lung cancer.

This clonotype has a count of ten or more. The CDR3 sequence: CASSPAGTVYNEQFF. Here the CDR3 DNA reads TGTGCCAGCAGCCCAGCCGGGACTGTTTACAATGAGCAGTTCTTC. This chain connects TRBV11-3 to TRBJ2-1, with D possibly TRBD2 on 6 matching bases. V dropped 5 bases and J dropped 4 bases, with 15 bases sitting between them. The CDR3 is 15 residues long. The germline V gene has CDR1 SGHNT and CDR2 YENEEA. The whole variable domain, filled in from reference TRBV11-3 and TRBJ2-1, reads EAGVVQSPRYKIIEKKQPVAFWCNPISGHNTLYWYLQNLGQGPELLIRYENEEAVDDSQLPKDRFSAERLKGVDSTLKIQPAELGDSAVYLCASSPAGTVYNEQFFGPGTRLTVL.

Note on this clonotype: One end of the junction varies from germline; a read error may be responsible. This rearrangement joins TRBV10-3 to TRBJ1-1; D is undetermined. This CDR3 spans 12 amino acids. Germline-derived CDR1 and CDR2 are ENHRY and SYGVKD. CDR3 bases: TGTGCCATCAGTGAGTGGCTCACTAAAGCTTTCTTT. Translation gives CAISEWLTKAFF.

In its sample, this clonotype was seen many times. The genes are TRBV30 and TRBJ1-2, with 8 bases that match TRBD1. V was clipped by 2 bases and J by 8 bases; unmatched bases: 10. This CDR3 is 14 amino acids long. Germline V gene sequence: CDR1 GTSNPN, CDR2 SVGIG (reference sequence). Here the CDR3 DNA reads TGTGCCTGGAGTAACAGGACAGGGAGGAGCGGCTACACCTTC. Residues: CAWSNRTGRSGYTF.

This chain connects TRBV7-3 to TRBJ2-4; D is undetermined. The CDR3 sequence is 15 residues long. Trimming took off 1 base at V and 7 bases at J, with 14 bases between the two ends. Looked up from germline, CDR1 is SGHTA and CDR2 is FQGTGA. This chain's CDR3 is CASSLRWPSSNIQYF. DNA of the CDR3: TGTGCCAGCAGCTTAAGATGGCCCTCGTCGAACATTCAGTACTTC.

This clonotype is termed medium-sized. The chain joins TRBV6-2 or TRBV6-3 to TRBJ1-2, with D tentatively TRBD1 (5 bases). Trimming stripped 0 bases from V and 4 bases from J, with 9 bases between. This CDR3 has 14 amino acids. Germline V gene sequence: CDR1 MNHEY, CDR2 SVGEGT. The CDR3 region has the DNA TGTGCCAGCAGTTACTCGGGCGGGACCTATGGCTACACCTTC. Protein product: CASSYSGGTYGYTF.

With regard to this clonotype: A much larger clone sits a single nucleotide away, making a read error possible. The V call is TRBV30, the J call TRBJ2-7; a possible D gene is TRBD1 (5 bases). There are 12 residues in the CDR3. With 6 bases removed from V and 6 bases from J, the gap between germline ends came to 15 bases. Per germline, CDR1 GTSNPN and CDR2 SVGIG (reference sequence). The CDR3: CACRAQGFEQYF. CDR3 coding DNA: TGTGCCTGTAGGGCCCAGGGTTTCGAGCAGTACTTC.